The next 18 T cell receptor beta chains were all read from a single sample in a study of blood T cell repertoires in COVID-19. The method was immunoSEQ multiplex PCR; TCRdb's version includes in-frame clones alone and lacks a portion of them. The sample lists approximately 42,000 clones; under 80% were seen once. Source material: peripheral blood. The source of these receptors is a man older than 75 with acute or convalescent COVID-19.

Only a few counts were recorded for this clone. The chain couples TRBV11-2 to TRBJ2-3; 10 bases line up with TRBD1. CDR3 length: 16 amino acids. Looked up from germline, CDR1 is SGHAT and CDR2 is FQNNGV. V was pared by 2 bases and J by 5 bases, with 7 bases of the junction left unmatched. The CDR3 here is CASSLSVGQGEDTQYF. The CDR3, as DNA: TGTGCCAGCAGCTTATCCGTTGGACAGGGGGAAGATACGCAGTATTTT.

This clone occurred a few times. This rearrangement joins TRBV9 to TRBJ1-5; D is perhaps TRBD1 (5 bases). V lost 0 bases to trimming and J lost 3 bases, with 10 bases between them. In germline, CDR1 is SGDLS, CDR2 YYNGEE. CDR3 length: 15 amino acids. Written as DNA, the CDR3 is TGTGCCAGCAGCGTAGATGGGGCAGTCAATCAGCCCCAGCATTTT. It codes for CASSVDGAVNQPQHF.

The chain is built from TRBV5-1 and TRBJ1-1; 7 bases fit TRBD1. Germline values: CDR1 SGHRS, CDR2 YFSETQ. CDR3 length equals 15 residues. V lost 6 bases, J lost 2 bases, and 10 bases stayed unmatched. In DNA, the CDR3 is TGCGCCAGCACCTTCGAAGGGGGCATCAACACTGAAGCTTTCTTT. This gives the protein CASTFEGGINTEAFF.

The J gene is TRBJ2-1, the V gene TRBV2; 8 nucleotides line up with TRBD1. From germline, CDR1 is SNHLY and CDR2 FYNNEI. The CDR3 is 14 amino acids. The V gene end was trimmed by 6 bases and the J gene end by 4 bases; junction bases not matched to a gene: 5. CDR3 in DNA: TGTGCCAGCAGCCGGGACAGGAATTACAATGAGCAGTTCTTC. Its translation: CASSRDRNYNEQFF.

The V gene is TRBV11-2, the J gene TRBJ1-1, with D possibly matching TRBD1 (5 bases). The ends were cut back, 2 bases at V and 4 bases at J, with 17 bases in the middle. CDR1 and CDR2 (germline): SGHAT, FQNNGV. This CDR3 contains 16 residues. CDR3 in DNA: TGTGCCAGCAGCTTATTCGCGGGACGAGGGATCACTGAAGCTTTCTTT. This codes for CASSLFAGRGITEAFF.

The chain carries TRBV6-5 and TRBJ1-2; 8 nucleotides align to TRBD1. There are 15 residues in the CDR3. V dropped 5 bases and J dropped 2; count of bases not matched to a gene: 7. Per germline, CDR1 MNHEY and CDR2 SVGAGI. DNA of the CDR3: TGTGCCAGCAGTCTACAGGGGGTGGGGAACTATGGCTACACCTTC. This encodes CASSLQGVGNYGYTF.

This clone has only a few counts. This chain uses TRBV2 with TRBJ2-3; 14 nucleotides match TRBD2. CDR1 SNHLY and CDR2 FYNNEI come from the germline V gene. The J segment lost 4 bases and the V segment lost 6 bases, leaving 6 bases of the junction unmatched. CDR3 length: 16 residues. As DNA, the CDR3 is TGTGCCAGCAGATTAGGACTAGCGGGGGGATCAGATACGCAGTATTTT. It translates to CASRLGLAGGSDTQYF.

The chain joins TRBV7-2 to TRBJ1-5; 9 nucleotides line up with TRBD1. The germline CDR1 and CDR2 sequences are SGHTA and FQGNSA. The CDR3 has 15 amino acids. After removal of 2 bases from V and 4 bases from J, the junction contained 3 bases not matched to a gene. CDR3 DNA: TGTGCCAGCAGCTTATCGGGACAGGGAAATCAGCCCCAGCATTTT. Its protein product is CASSLSGQGNQPQHF.

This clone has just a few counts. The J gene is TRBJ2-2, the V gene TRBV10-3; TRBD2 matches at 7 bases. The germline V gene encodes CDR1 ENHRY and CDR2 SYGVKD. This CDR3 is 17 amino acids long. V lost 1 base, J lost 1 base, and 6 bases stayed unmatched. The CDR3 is CAISEFKPGGNTGELFF. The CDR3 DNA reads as TGTGCCATCAGTGAGTTTAAACCGGGAGGGAACACCGGGGAGCTGTTTTTT.

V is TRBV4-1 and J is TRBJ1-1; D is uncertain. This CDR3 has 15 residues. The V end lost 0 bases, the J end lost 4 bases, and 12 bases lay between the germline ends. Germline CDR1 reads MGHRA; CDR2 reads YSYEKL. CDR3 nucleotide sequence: TGCGCCAGCAGCCAAGATGAATGGGCGGGCACTGAAGCTTTCTTT. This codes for CASSQDEWAGTEAFF.

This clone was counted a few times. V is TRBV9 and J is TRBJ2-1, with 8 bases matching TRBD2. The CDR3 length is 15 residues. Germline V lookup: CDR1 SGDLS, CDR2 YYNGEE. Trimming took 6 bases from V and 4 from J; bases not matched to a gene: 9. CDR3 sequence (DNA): TGTGCCAGCACCGGCGGTGGCGGGAGGTACAATGAGCAGTTCTTC. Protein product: CASTGGGGRYNEQFF.

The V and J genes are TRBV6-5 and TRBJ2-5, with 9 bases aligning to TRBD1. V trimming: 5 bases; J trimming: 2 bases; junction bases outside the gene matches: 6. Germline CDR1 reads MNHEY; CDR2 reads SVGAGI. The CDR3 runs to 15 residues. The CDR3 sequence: CASSTGTGSQETQYF. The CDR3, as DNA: TGTGCCAGCAGTACCGGGACAGGGTCGCAAGAGACCCAGTACTTC.

The CDR3 here is CSASSRGAYSNQPQHF. The DNA of the CDR3 is TGCAGTGCTAGTTCCAGGGGGGCCTATAGCAATCAGCCCCAGCATTTT. This chain links TRBV20-1 with TRBJ1-5; TRBD1 matches 7 bases. CDR3 length: 16 amino acids. V lost 3 bases to trimming and J lost 0 bases; unmatched junction nucleotides: 8. Germline V gene lookup returns CDR1 DFQATT and CDR2 SNEGSKA (reference sequence).

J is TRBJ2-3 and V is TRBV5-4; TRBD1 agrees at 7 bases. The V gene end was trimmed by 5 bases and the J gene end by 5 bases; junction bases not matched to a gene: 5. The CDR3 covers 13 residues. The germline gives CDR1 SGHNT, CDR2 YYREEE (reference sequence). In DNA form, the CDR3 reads TGTGCCAGCAGTCCGCCAGGGGGAGATACGCAGTATTTT. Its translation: CASSPPGGDTQYF.

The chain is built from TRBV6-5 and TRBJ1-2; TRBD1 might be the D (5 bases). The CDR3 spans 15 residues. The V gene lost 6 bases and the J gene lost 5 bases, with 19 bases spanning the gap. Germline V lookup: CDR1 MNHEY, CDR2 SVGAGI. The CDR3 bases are TGTGCCAGCAGACGCCGGCAGGCCTCAGGGTATGGCTACACCTTC. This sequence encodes CASRRRQASGYGYTF.

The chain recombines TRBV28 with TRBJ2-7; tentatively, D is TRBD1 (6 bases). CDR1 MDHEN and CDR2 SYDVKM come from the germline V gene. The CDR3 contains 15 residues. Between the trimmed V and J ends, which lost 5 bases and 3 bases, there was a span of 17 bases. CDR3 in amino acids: CASSGWGRGLYEQYF. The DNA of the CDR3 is TGTGCCAGCAGTGGGTGGGGCAGGGGCCTCTACGAGCAGTACTTC.

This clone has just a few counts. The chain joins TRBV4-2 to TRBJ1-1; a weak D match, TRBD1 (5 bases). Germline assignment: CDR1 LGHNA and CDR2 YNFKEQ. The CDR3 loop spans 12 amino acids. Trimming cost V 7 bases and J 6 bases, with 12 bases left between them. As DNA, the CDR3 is TGTGCCAGCATCGGGCGGGGGGCTGAAGCTTTCTTT. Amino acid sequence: CASIGRGAEAFF.

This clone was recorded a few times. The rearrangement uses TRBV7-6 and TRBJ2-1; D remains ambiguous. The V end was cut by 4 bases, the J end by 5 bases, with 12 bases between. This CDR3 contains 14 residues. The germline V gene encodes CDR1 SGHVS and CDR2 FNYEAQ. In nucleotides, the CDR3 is TGTGCCAGCAGCTCCGCGGCGGTAAACAATGAGCAGTTCTTC. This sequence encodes CASSSAAVNNEQFF.